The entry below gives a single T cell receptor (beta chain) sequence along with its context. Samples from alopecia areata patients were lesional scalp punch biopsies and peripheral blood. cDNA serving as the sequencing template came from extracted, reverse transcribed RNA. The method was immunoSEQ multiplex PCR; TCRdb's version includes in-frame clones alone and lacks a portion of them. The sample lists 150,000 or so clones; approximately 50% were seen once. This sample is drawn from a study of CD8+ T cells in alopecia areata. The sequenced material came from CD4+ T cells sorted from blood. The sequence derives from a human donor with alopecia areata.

The chain's CDR3 is CSFLRSYNEQFF. CDR3 DNA sequence: TGCAGCTTCCTGCGCTCCTACAATGAGCAGTTCTTC. This chain uses TRBV29-1 with TRBJ2-1; no clear D. The CDR3 has 12 amino acids. V lost 8 bases and J 0 bases, leaving 8 bases between the germline ends. From germline, CDR1 is SQVTM and CDR2 ANQGSEA.